This T cell receptor beta chain originates from a study of blood T cell repertoires in COVID-19. Study at large: The study drew acute and convalescent COVID-19 samples from the United States, Italy and Spain. Sample material is recorded as cDNA or gDNA derived from T cells, B-cell-depleted T cells, or PBMCs.

The table came from immunoSEQ multiplex PCR; TCRdb's copy has only in-frame clones and leaves some out. Among about 54,000 clones listed, 87% were seen once. This TCR derives from a man aged 35 to 55 with COVID-19, enrolled during active disease. The sequenced sample consisted of peripheral blood.

CDR3 amino acids: CASAEGVSYEQYF. CDR3 nucleotide sequence: TGCGCCAGCGCCGAAGGGGTTTCCTACGAGCAGTACTTC. The J gene is TRBJ2-7, the V gene TRBV10-2; tentatively, D is TRBD1 (5 bases). Germline-derived CDR1 and CDR2 are WSHSY and SAAADI. V gave up 8 bases and J gave up 1 base, with 12 bases separating them. The CDR3 has 13 residues.